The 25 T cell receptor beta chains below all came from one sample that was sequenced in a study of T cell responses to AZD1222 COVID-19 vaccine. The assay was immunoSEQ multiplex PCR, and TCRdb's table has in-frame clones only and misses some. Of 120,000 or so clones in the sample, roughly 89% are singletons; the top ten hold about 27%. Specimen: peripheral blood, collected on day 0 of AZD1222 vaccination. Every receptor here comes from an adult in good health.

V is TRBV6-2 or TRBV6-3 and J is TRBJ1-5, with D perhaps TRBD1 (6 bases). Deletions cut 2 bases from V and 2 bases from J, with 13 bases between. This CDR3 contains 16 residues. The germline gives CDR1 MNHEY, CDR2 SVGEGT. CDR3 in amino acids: CASSYLNRVGNQPQHF. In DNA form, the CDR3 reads TGTGCCAGCAGTTACCTAAACAGGGTCGGCAATCAGCCCCAGCATTTT.

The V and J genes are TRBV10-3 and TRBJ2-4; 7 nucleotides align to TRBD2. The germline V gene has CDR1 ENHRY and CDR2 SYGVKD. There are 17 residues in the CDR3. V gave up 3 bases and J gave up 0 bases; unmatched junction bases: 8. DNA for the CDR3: TGTGCCATCAGTGACCGGGGAGGGCCTCGAGCCAAAAACATTCAGTACTTC. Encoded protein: CAISDRGGPRAKNIQYF.

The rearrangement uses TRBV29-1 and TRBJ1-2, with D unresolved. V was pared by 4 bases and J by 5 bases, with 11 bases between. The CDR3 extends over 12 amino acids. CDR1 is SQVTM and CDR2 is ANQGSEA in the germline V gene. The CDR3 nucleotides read TGCAGCGTTGTGTACGGACCATATGGCTACACCTTC. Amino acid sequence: CSVVYGPYGYTF.

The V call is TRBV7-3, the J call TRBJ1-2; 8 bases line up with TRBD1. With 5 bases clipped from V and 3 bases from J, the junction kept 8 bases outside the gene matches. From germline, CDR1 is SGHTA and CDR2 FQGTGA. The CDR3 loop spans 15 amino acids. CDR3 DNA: TGTGCCAGCAGCGCACCGGGACAGGAGTACTATGGCTACACCTTC. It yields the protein CASSAPGQEYYGYTF.

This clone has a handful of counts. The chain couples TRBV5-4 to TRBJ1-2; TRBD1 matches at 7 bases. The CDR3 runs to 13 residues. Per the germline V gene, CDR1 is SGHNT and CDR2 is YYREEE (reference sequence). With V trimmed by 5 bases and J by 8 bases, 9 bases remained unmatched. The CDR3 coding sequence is TGTGCCAGCAGATATGACAGGGAGAGCGGCTACACCTTC. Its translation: CASRYDRESGYTF. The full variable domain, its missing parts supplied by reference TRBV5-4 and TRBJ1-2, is ETGVTQSPTHLIKTRGQQVTLRCSSQSGHNTVSWYQQALGQGPQFIFQYYREEENGRGNFPPRFSGLQFPNYSSELNVNALELDDSALYLCASRYDRESGYTFGSGTRLTVV.

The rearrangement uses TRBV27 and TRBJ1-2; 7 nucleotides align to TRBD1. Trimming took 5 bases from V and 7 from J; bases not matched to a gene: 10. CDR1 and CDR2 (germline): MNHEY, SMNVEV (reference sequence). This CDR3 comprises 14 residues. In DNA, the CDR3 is TGTGCCAGCAGTCCTCGGGACAGCAGGGTTGGCTACACCTTC. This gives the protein CASSPRDSRVGYTF.

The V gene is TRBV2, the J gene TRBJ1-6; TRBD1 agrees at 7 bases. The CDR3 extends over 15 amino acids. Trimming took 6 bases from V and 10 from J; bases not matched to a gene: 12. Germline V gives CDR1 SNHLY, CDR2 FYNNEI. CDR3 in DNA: TGTGCCAGCAGCCTAAAGCAGGGGGAAGGGTCACCCCTCCACTTT. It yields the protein CASSLKQGEGSPLHF.

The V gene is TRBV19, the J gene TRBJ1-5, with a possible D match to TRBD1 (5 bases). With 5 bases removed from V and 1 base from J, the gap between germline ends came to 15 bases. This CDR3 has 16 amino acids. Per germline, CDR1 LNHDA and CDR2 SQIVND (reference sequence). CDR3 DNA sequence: TGTGCCAGTAGTTTGTCTCTACAGGCCAGCAATCAGCCCCAGCATTTT. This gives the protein CASSLSLQASNQPQHF.

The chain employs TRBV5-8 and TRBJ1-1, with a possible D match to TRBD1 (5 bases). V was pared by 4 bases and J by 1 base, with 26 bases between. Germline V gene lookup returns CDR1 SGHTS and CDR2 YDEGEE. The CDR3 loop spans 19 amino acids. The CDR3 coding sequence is TGTGCCAGCAGCCAAAACTCGGGCAGGGACTCCTTCTCGAACACTGAAGCTTTCTTT. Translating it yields CASSQNSGRDSFSNTEAFF.

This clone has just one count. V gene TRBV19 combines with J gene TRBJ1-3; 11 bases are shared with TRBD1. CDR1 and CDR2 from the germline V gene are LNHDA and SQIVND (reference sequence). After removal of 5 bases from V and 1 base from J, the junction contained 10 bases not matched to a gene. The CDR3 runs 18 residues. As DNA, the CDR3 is TGTGCCAGTAGTGTGAAACGGACAGGGGGCTTGTCTGGAAACACCATATATTTT. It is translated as CASSVKRTGGLSGNTIYF.

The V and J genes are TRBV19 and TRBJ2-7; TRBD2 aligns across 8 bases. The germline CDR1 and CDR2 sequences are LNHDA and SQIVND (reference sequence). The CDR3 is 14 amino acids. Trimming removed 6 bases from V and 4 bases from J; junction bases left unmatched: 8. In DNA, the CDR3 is TGTGCCAGTAGCCCCCGAGCGGGAGTGTACGAGCAGTACTTC. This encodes CASSPRAGVYEQYF.

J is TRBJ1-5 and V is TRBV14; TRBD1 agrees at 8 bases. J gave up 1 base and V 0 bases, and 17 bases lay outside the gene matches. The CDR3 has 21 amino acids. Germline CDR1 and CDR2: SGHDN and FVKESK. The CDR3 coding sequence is TGTGCCAGCAGCCAAGATTTGTTTCGGGACAGGAAGGAGACGAGCAATCAGCCCCAGCATTTT. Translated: CASSQDLFRDRKETSNQPQHF.

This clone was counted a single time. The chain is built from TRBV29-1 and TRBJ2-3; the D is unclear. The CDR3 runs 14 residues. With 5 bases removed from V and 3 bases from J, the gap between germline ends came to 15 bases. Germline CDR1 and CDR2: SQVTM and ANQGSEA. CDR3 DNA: TGCAGCGTTCTGACACCCGAGAAGACAGATACGCAGTATTTT. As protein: CSVLTPEKTDTQYF.

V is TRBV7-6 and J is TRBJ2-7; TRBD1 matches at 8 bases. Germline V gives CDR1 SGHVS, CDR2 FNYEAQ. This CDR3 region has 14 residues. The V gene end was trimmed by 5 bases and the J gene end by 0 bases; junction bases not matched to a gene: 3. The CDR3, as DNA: TGTGCCAGCAGCGCCGGGACAGGCTCCTACGAGCAGTACTTC. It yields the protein CASSAGTGSYEQYF.

The CDR3 nucleotides read TGTGCCAGCAGTCGTCGCCCAGGGTCATCTGGAAACACCATATATTTT. Its translation is CASSRRPGSSGNTIYF. The rearrangement joins TRBV3-1 (or the pseudogene TRBV3-2) to TRBJ1-3, with D perhaps TRBD1 (5 bases). The CDR3 runs 16 residues. Between the trimmed V and J ends, which lost 6 bases and 1 base, there was a span of 16 bases. Germline lookup yields CDR1 LGHDT and CDR2 YNNKEL (reference sequence).

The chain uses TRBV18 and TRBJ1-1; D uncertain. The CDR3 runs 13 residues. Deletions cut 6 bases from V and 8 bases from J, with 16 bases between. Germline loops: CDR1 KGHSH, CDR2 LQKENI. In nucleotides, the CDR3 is TGTGCCAGCTCCCACGACGGGGAGGGAGAAGCTTTCTTT. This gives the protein CASSHDGEGEAFF. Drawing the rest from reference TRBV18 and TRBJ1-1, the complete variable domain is NAGVMQNPRHLVRRRGQEARLRCSPMKGHSHVYWYRQLPEEGLKFMVYLQKENIIDESGMPKERFSAEFPKEGPSILRIQQVVRGDSAAYFCASSHDGEGEAFFGQGTRLTVV.

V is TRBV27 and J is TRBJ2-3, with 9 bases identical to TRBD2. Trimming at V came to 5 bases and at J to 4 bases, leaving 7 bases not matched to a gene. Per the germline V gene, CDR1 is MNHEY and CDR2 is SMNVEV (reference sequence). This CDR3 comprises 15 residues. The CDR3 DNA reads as TGTGCCAGCAGTCGTAGCGGGAGTATCCCAGATACGCAGTATTTT. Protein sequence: CASSRSGSIPDTQYF.

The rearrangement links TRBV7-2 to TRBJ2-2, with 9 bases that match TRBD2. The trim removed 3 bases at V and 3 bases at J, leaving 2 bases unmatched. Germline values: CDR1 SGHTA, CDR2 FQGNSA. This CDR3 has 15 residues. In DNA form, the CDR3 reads TGTGCCAGCAGCTTTAGCGGGAGAGACACCGGGGAGCTGTTTTTT. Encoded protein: CASSFSGRDTGELFF.

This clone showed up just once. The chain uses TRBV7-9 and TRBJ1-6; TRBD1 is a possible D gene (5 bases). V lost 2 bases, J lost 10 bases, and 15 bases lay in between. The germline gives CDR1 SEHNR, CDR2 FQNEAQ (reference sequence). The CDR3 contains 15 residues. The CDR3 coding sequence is TGTGCCAGCAGCTTAAGTGCAGGGCGAGGATCACCCCTCCACTTT. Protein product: CASSLSAGRGSPLHF.

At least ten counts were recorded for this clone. DNA of the CDR3: TGTGCCAGCAGGGCCAGGGGGAACACTGAAGCTTTCTTT. It translates to CASRARGNTEAFF. The chain employs TRBV5-8 and TRBJ1-1; the D gene is possibly TRBD1 (6 bases). The V end was cut by 5 bases, the J end by 1 base, with 9 bases between. The CDR3 sequence is 13 residues long. Germline CDR1 reads SGHTS; CDR2 reads YDEGEE.

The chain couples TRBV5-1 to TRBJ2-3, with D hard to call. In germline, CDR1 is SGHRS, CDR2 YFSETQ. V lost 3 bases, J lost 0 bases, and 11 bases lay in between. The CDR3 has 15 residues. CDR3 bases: TGCGCCAGCAGCTCGAGATTCGCTAGCACAGATACGCAGTATTTT. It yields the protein CASSSRFASTDTQYF.

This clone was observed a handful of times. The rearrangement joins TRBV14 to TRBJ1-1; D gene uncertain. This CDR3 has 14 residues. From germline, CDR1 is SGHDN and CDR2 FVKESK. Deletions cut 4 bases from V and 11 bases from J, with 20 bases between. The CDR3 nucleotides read TGTGCCAGCAGCCCAGTTTTCCCTGGCTCCGGTGCTTTCTTT. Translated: CASSPVFPGSGAFF.

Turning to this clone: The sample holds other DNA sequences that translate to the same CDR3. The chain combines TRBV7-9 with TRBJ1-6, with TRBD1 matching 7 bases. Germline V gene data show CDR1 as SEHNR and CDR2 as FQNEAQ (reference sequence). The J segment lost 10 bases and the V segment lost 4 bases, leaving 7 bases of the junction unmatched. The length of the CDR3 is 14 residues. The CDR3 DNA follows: TGTGCCAGCAGCTCCACAGGGGAAGGATCACCCCTCCACTTT. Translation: CASSSTGEGSPLHF.

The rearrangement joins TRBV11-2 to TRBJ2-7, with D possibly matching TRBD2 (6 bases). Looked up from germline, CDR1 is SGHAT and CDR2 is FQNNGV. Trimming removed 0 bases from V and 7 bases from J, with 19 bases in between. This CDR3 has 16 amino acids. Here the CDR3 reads CASSLDVQTSYREQYF. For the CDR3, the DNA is TGTGCCAGCAGCTTAGATGTCCAGACTAGTTACCGTGAGCAGTACTTC.

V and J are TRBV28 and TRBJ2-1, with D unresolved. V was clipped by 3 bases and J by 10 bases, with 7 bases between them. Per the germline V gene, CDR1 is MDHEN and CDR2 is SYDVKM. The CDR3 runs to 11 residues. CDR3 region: CASSLSFEQFF. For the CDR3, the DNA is TGTGCCAGCAGTTTGAGTTTCGAGCAGTTCTTC.